This TCR beta chain stems from a study of T cells in Graves' hyperthyroidism and ophthalmopathy. Study results and limitations: Blood also showed most of the thyroid clonotypes that were expanded above 0.001.

The CDR3 totals 17 residues. Germline lookup yields CDR1 SGHDN and CDR2 FVKESK. V lost 0 bases and J lost 6, with 18 bases in between. RNA transcripts gave rise to amplified TCR beta CDR3 regions. First-round RT-PCR of the TCR CDR3 relied on the HTBI primer set. One entry per CDR3 protein, called by TCRdb with MiXCR from the multiplex PCR reads. This table holds roughly 160,000 distinct CDR3 sequences, 9.4% found once. This clonotype occurred many times. Its matching antigen is unknown. The hyperthyroidism was newly diagnosed and had lasted under 2 months; the patients were aged 18 to 65. The blood sample was taken at first hyperthyroidism diagnosis, before any ophthalmopathy symptoms.

The rearrangement uses TRBV14 and TRBJ2-1, with no clear D. The sequence was obtained from a woman younger than 35 with Graves' hyperthyroidism that later progressed to Graves' ophthalmopathy. The sequencing input was blood. Here the CDR3 reads CASSQDWGSAAFNEQFF. As DNA, the CDR3 is TGTGCCAGCAGCCAAGATTGGGGTAGTGCGGCCTTCAATGAGCAGTTCTTC.